Each of the 11 T cell receptor beta chains below was sequenced from the same sample in a study of T cell changes during pregnancy in multiple sclerosis (dated by TCRdb to between 2018 and 2020). The receptor library was made with the immunoSEQ multiplex PCR assay. Here the immuneACCESS table is served through TCRdb, limited to in-frame sequences with V and J called. Missing clones are a known gap in these copies; in checked studies unresolved V genes cover under half, and the rest lacks a known reason. This sample holds approximately 50,000 clones; almost 95% were observed only once. The ten largest clones capture just over 0.65% of the sample. Material: CD4+ T cells from peripheral blood mononuclear cells, obtained in the third trimester of pregnancy. These receptors all come from a female donor with multiple sclerosis, enrolled in a pregnancy study.

The chain is built from TRBV7-8 and TRBJ2-7, with 10 bases identical to TRBD2. Trimming at V came to 4 bases and at J to 2 bases, leaving 8 bases not matched to a gene. Germline CDR1 reads SGHVS; CDR2 reads FQNEAQ. This CDR3 region has 16 residues. CDR3 in DNA: TGTGCCAGCAGCTCCTCTAGCGGGGGACTTACCTACGAGCAGTACTTC. Protein sequence: CASSSSSGGLTYEQYF. The variable domain in full, completed from reference TRBV7-8 and TRBJ2-7, reads GAGVSQSPRYKVAKRGQDVALRCDPISGHVSLFWYQQALGQGPEFLTYFQNEAQLDKSGLPSDRFFAERPEGSVSTLKIQRTQQEDSAVYLCASSSSSGGLTYEQYFGPGTRLTVT.

In its sample, this clone was seen once. The gene calls are TRBV7-9 and TRBJ2-7; tentatively, D is TRBD2 (5 bases). The CDR3 runs 13 residues. The ends were cut back, 4 bases at V and 4 bases at J, with 11 bases in the middle. CDR1 is SEHNR and CDR2 is FQNEAQ in the germline V gene (reference sequence). CDR3 DNA sequence: TGTGCCAGCAGCTCTACGGGGAGATACGAGCAGTACTTC. This codes for CASSSTGRYEQYF.

This sequence joins TRBV30 and TRBJ2-7; no definite D call. CDR1 and CDR2 (germline): GTSNPN, SVGIG (reference sequence). The CDR3 has 12 amino acids. The V gene lost 3 bases and the J gene lost 2 bases, with 8 bases spanning the gap. The CDR3 protein is CAWSPTTYEQYF. As DNA, the CDR3 is TGTGCCTGGAGCCCTACCACCTACGAGCAGTACTTC.

This clone was recorded only once. The chain links TRBV5-1 to TRBJ2-3, with TRBD2 identical over 9 bases. This CDR3 comprises 18 residues. In germline, CDR1 is SGHRS, CDR2 YFSETQ. The ends lost 0 bases at V and 0 bases at J; junction bases unmatched: 8. The CDR3 nucleotides are TGCGCCAGCAGCTTGGATCTAGCGGGACCCTCTAGCACAGATACGCAGTATTTT. It encodes CASSLDLAGPSSTDTQYF.

The J gene is TRBJ1-3, the V gene TRBV27; D perhaps matches TRBD1 (5 bases). Germline V lookup: CDR1 MNHEY, CDR2 SMNVEV (reference sequence). V was clipped by 4 bases and J by 4 bases, with 14 bases between them. This CDR3 has 15 amino acids. The CDR3 reads CASSYKGIGGNTIYF. CDR3 sequence (DNA): TGTGCCAGCAGTTACAAGGGGATCGGAGGAAACACCATATATTTT.

This chain connects TRBV29-1 to TRBJ2-3; D gene uncertain. The CDR3 is 12 residues long. The V end lost 4 bases, the J end lost 8 bases, and 13 bases lay between the germline ends. Per germline, CDR1 SQVTM and CDR2 ANQGSEA. CDR3 protein: CSVVPTPSTQYF. The CDR3 region has the DNA TGCAGCGTTGTTCCCACCCCCAGTACGCAGTATTTT.

This sequence joins TRBV28 and TRBJ1-2; no clear D. This CDR3 has 15 residues. CDR1 and CDR2 from the germline V gene are MDHEN and SYDVKM. Between the trimmed V and J ends, which lost 3 bases and 2 bases, there was a span of 13 bases. The CDR3 DNA follows: TGTGCCAGCAGTTTGGCCCGGAGCCCAAACTATGGCTACACCTTC. The encoded protein is CASSLARSPNYGYTF.

The J gene is TRBJ1-1, the V gene TRBV6-5; TRBD1 is a possible D gene (6 bases). Per the germline V gene, CDR1 is MNHEY and CDR2 is SVGAGI. This CDR3 has 16 residues. V was clipped by 3 bases and J by 1 base, with 15 bases between them. The CDR3 here is CASSYTPGAGNTEAFF. CDR3 sequence (DNA): TGTGCCAGCAGTTATACCCCAGGGGCTGGGAACACTGAAGCTTTCTTT.

This clone was seen a single time. The V call is TRBV19, the J call TRBJ2-1, with D possibly TRBD1 on 6 matching bases. Trimming removed 6 bases at V and 5 bases at J, with 20 bases between. The CDR3 length is 16 residues. CDR1 and CDR2 from the germline V gene are LNHDA and SQIVND (reference sequence). The CDR3 here is CASRGNGQLLNNEQFF. As DNA, the CDR3 is TGTGCCAGTAGAGGAAACGGACAGTTACTTAACAATGAGCAGTTCTTC.

The V gene is TRBV4-1, the J gene TRBJ1-2, with D perhaps TRBD1 (6 bases). The CDR3 loop spans 15 amino acids. The V and J ends lost 0 bases and 4 bases respectively, with 12 bases between them. Germline V lookup: CDR1 MGHRA, CDR2 YSYEKL. The CDR3 DNA sequence: TGCGCCAGCAGCCAAGATGGGGTAGGGGGCTATGGCTACACCTTC. It specifies CASSQDGVGGYGYTF.

The chain has TRBV11-2 and TRBJ2-5; D not resolved. Germline lookup yields CDR1 SGHAT and CDR2 FQNNGV. The germline V and J ends were trimmed by 1 base and 2 bases, with 8 bases remaining between them. This CDR3 region has 14 residues. The CDR3 spells CASSLAGRQETQYF. For the CDR3, the DNA is TGTGCCAGCAGCTTAGCAGGCCGACAAGAGACCCAGTACTTC.